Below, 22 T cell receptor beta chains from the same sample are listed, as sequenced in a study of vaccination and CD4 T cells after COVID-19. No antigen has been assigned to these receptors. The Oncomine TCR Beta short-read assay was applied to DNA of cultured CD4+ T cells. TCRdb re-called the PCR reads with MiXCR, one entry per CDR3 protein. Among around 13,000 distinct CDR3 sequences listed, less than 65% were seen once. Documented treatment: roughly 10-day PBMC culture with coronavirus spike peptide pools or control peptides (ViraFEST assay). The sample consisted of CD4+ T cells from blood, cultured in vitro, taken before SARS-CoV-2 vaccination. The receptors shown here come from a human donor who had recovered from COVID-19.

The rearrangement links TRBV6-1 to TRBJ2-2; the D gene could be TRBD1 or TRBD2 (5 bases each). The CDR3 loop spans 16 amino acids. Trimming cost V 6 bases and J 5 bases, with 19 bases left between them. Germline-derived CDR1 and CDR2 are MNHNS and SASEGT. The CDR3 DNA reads TGTGCCAGCAGGGCTGGGGCGGTGAGGAGGACCGGGGAGCTGTTTTTT. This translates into CASRAGAVRRTGELFF.

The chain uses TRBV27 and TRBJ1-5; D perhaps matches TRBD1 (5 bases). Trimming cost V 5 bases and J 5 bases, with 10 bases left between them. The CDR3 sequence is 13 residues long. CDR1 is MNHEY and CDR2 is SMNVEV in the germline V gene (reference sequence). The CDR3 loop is CASSKGADQPQHF. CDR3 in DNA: TGTGCCAGCAGTAAAGGGGCTGATCAGCCCCAGCATTTT.

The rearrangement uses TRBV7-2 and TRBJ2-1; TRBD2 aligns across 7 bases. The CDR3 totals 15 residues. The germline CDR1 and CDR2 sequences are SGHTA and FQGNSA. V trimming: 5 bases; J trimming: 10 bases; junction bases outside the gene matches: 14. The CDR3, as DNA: TGTGCCAGCAGCCTGGACGGCGGGAGTTTTGAGGAGCAGTTCTTC. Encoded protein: CASSLDGGSFEEQFF.

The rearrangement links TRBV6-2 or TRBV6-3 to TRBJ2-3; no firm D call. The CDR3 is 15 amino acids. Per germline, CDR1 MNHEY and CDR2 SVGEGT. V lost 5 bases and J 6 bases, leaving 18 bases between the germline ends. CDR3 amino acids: CASSIGPVAGDTQYF. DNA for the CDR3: TGTGCCAGCAGTATCGGGCCGGTGGCCGGGGATACGCAGTATTTT.

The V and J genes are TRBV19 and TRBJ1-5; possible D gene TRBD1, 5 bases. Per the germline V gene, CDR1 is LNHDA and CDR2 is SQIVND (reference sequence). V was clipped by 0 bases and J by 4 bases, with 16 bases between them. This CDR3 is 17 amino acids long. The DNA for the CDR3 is TGTGCCAGTAGTATAGATCGGTCAGGGCGAGGGAATCAGCCCCAGCATTTT. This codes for CASSIDRSGRGNQPQHF.

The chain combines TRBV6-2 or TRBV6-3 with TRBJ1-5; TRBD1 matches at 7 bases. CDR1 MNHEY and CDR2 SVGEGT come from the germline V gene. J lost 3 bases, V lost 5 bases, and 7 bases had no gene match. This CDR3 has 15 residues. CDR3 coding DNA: TGTGCCAGCAGTCCGATGACAGGGATCAATCAGCCCCAGCATTTT. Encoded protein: CASSPMTGINQPQHF.

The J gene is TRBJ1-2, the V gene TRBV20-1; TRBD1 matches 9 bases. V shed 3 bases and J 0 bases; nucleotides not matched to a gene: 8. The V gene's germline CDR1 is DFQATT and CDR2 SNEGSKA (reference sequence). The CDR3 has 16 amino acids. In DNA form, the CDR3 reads TGCAGTGCTAGGTCGGTGCACAGGGGGCCTAACTATGGCTACACCTTC. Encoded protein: CSARSVHRGPNYGYTF.

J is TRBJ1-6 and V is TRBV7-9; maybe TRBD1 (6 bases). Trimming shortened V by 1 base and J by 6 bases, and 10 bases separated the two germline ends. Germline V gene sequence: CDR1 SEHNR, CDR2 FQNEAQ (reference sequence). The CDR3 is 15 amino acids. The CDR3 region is CASSLEGTPNSPLHF. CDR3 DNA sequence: TGTGCCAGCAGCTTAGAGGGGACACCTAATTCACCCCTCCACTTT.

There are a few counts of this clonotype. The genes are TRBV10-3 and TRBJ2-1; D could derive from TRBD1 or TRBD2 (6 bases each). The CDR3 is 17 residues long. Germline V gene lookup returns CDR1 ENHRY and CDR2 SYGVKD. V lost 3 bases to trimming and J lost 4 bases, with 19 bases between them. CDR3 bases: TGTGCCATCAGTGACGGGAAGGGGGGAGGTCGGTACAATGAGCAGTTCTTC. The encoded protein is CAISDGKGGGRYNEQFF.

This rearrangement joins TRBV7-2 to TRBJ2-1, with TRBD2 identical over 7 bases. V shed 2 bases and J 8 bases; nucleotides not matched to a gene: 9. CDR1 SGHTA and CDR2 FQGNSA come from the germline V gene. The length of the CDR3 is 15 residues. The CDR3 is CASSLTAGDLDEQFF. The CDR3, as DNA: TGTGCCAGCAGCTTAACCGCGGGAGATCTGGATGAGCAGTTCTTC.

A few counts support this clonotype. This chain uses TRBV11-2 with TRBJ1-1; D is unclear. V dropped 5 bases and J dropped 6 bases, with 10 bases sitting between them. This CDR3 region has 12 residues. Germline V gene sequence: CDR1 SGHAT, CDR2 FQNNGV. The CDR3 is CASSPGLAEAFF. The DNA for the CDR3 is TGTGCCAGCAGCCCGGGGTTGGCTGAAGCTTTCTTT. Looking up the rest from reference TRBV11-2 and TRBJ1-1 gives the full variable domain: EAGVAQSPRYKIIEKRQSVAFWCNPISGHATLYWYQQILGQGPKLLIQFQNNGVVDDSQLPKDRFSAERLKGVDSTLKIQPAKLEDSAVYLCASSPGLAEAFFGQGTRLTVV.

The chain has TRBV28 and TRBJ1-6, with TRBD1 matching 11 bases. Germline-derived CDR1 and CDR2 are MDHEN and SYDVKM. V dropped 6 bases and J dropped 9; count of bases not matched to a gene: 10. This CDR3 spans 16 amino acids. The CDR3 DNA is TGTGCCAGCAGAGAGTTGGCCGGGACAGGGGGTTCACCCCTCCACTTT. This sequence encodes CASRELAGTGGSPLHF.

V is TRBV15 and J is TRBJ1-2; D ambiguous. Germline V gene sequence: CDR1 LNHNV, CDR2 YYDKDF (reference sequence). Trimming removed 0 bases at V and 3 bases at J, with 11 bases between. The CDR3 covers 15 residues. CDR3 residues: CATSRDKGVDYGYTF. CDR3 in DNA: TGTGCCACCAGCAGAGATAAGGGAGTGGACTATGGCTACACCTTC. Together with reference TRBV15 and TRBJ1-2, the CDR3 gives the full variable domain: DAMVIQNPRYQVTQFGKPVTLSCSQTLNHNVMYWYQQKSSQAPKLLFHYYDKDFNNEADTPDNFQSRRPNTSFCFLDIRSPGLGDTAMYLCATSRDKGVDYGYTFGSGTRLTVV.

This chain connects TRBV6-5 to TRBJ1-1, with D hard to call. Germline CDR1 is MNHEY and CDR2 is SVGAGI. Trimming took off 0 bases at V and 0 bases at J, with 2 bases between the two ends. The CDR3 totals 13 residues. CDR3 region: CASSYSLNTEAFF. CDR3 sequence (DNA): TGTGCCAGCAGTTACTCCCTGAACACTGAAGCTTTCTTT.

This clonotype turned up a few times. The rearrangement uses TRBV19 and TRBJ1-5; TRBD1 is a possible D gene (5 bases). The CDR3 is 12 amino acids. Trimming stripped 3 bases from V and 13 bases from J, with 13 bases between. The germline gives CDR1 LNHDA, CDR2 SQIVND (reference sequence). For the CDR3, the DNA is TGTGCCAGTAGTATTACACAGGCACCTCAGCATTTT. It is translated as CASSITQAPQHF.

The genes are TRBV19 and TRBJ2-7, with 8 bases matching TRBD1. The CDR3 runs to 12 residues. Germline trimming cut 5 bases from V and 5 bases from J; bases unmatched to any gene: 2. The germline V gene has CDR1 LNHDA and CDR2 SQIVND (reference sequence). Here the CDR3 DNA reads TGTGCCAGTAGTGGGACAGGCAACGAGCAGTACTTC. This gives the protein CASSGTGNEQYF.

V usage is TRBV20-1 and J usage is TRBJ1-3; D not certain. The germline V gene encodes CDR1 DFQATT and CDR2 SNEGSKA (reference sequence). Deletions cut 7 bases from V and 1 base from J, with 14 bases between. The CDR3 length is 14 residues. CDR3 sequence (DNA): TGCAGTGTTTCTCGACCCTATTCTGGAAACACCATATATTTT. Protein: CSVSRPYSGNTIYF.

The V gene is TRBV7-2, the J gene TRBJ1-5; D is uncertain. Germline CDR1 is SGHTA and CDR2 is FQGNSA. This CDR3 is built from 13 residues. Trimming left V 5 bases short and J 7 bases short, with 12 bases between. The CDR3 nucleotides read TGTGCCAGCAGCCCCTCAGAGCCGCAGCCCCAGCATTTT. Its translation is CASSPSEPQPQHF. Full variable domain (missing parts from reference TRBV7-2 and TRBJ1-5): GAGVSQSPSNKVTEKGKDVELRCDPISGHTALYWYRQSLGQGLEFLIYFQGNSAPDKSGLPSDRFSAERTGGSVSTLTIQRTQQEDSAVYLCASSPSEPQPQHFGDGTRLSIL.

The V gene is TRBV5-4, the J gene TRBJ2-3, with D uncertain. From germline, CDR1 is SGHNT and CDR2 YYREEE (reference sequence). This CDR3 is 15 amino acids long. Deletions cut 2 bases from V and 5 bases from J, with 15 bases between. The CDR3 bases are TGTGCCAGCAGCTTCCCCGGTGCAGAAGGAGATACGCAGTATTTT. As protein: CASSFPGAEGDTQYF.

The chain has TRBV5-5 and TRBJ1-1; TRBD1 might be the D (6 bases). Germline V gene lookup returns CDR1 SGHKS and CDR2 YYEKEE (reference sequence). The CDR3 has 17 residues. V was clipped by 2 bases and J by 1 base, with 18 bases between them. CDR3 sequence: CASSFSSPGAPNTEAFF. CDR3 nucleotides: TGTGCCAGCAGCTTTTCGTCTCCAGGGGCCCCGAACACTGAAGCTTTCTTT.

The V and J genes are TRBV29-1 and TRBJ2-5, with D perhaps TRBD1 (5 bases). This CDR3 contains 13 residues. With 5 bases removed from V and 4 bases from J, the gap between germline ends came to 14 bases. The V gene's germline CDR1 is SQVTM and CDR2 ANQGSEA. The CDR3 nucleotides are TGCAGCGTTTCTACAGGAAGAGGAGAGACCCAGTACTTC. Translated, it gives CSVSTGRGETQYF. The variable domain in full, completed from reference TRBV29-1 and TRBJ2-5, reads SAVISQKPSRDICQRGTSLTIQCQVDSQVTMMFWYRQQPGQSLTLIATANQGSEATYESGFVIDKFPISRPNLTFSTLTVSNMSPEDSSIYLCSVSTGRGETQYFGPGTRLLVL.

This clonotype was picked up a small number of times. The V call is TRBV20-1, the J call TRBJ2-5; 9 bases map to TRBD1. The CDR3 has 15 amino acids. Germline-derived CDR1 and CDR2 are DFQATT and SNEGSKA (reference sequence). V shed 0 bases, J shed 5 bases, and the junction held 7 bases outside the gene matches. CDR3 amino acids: CSARDLGTGMETQYF. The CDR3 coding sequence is TGCAGTGCTAGAGATCTCGGGACAGGGATGGAGACCCAGTACTTC.